This T cell receptor beta chain emerged from a study of shared clonotypes between healthy human individuals. The naive CD8 population came from CD45RO-negative cells selected for CCR7, without terminally differentiated effector memory CD45RA+ cells. Germline V gene sequence: CDR1 MDHEN, CDR2 SYDVKM. CDR3 length: 17 residues. Trimming took off 5 bases at V and 2 bases at J, with 22 bases between the two ends. Data came from immunoSEQ multiplex PCR; TCRdb stores just in-frame clones and leaves some out. Among a few hundred thousand clones listed, roughly 95% were seen once. The specimen sequenced was naive CD8+ T cells sorted from blood. This sequence joins TRBV28 and TRBJ2-7; D assignment may be TRBD1 or TRBD2 (6 bases each). This clonotype was sampled from a woman aged 25 to 45 in good health. CDR3 protein: CASSRNGGLLPTYEQYF. CDR3 bases: TGTGCCAGCAGTCGGAATGGGGGGCTCCTCCCCACCTACGAGCAGTACTTC. The full variable domain, its missing parts supplied by reference TRBV28 and TRBJ2-7, is DVKVTQSSRYLVKRTGEKVFLECVQDMDHENMFWYRQDPGLGLRLIYFSYDVKMKEKGDIPEGYSVSREKKERFSLILESASTNQTSMYLCASSRNGGLLPTYEQYFGPGTRLTVT.